In this sample, the clone carrying this TCR beta chain turned up a few times. What it binds is not known. TCRdb analysed the 5' RACE reads with MiXCR anew, one entry per CDR3 protein. The table shows a few hundred thousand distinct CDR3 sequences, with 20% to 25% occurring only once. This sample stems from a study of CD8 T cells in ankylosing spondylitis. Study-wide points: Among TCR beta sequences, a motif of under 10 highly homologous variants appeared characteristic of ankylosing spondylitis blood.

The sequence was obtained from a male donor with ankylosing spondylitis. The sample taken for sequencing was blood, either unsorted or a sorted T cell fraction (not recorded which).

CDR3 amino acids: CASFPGLSPHYEQYF. The CDR3 nucleotides read TGCGCCAGCTTCCCGGGACTATCACCCCACTACGAGCAGTACTTC. This rearrangement joins TRBV5-1 to TRBJ2-7, with TRBD2 matching over 7 bases. Germline CDR1 reads SGHRS; CDR2 reads YFSETQ. Germline trimming cut 7 bases from V and 3 bases from J; bases unmatched to any gene: 13. This CDR3 region has 15 residues.